This is a list of T cell receptor beta chains from one sample in a study of blood T cell repertoires in COVID-19. Assay used: immunoSEQ multiplex PCR; TCRdb lists only in-frame clones, some missing. There are 250,000 to 300,000 clones in the sample; roughly 85% occur only once, and approximately 5% lies in the top ten. The sample consisted of PBMCs or T cells enriched from blood (not recorded which). The receptors were sampled from a man aged 40-50 years who had been exposed to COVID-19. Both conserved end residues are part of each CDR3. The order of the fields is CDR3 protein, CDR3 DNA, V gene, J gene, clone size, D gene. The D gene is left open where the match is weak. Not all rows give a size; the values are once, few, many and, for expanded clones, a class.

CDR3: CAREAGVLQPQHF
DNA: TGTGCCAGGGAGGCAGGGGTGTTACAGCCCCAGCATTTT
V: TRBV19
J: TRBJ1-5
size: few
D: NA

CDR3: CASSPPFRGQTGELFF
DNA: TGTGCCAGCTCACCACCGTTCAGGGGGCAAACCGGGGAGCTGTTTTTT
V: TRBV18
J: TRBJ2-2
size: NA
D: TRBD1

CDR3: CAIMKIRGTHGNTIYF
DNA: TGTGCCATCATGAAAATAAGGGGGACGCATGGAAACACCATATATTTT
V: TRBV10-3
J: TRBJ1-3
size: NA
D: NA

CDR3: CASRPLRADTQYF
DNA: TGTGCAAGTCGCCCGCTTCGGGCAGATACGCAGTATTTT
V: TRBV12-2
J: TRBJ2-3
size: NA
D: NA

CDR3: CASSLLAASSTDTQYF
DNA: TGTGCCAGTAGCTTACTAGCCGCCTCTAGCACAGATACGCAGTATTTT
V: TRBV19
J: TRBJ2-3
size: NA
D: NA

CDR3: CASSQATSLPYEQYF
DNA: TGTGCCAGCAGCCAAGCGACTAGCCTGCCCTACGAGCAGTACTTC
V: TRBV3-1/TRBV3-2
J: TRBJ2-7
size: NA
D: TRBD2

CDR3: CASSLPPGHITDTQYF
DNA: TGTGCCAGCAGTCTCCCCCCGGGACACATAACAGATACGCAGTATTTT
V: TRBV7-2
J: TRBJ2-3
size: NA
D: NA

CDR3: CAIEPRTPMNTEAFF
DNA: TGTGCCATTGAACCCAGGACACCTATGAACACTGAAGCTTTCTTT
V: TRBV27
J: TRBJ1-1
size: few
D: NA

CDR3: CASSPGTAGELFF
DNA: TGTGCCAGCAGCCCTGGGACAGCCGGGGAGCTGTTTTTT
V: TRBV7-3
J: TRBJ2-2
size: NA
D: TRBD1

CDR3: CASSQDILNTGELFF
DNA: TGCGCCAGCAGCCAAGATATCTTAAACACCGGGGAGCTGTTTTTT
V: TRBV4-1
J: TRBJ2-2
size: NA
D: NA

CDR3: CSVRPAAGEGTF
DNA: TGCAGCGTTCGCCCGGCGGCAGGGGAGGGTACCTTC
V: TRBV29-1
J: TRBJ1-2
size: NA
D: NA

CDR3: CASSLPPFGKFF
DNA: TGTGCCAGCAGTCTCCCCCCATTCGGGAAGTTCTTC
V: TRBV28
J: TRBJ2-1
size: few
D: NA

CDR3: CASSQGPGTGSIQYF
DNA: TGCGCCAGCAGCCAAGGTCCCGGGACAGGCTCAATTCAGTACTTC
V: TRBV4-1
J: TRBJ2-4
size: NA
D: TRBD1

CDR3: CSAGVSANTGELFF
DNA: TGCAGCGCGGGAGTCAGCGCGAACACCGGGGAGCTGTTTTTT
V: TRBV29-1
J: TRBJ2-2
size: NA
D: NA

CDR3: CASSQGSTGTGANVLTF
DNA: TGTGCCAGCAGCCAAGGGAGCACAGGCACGGGGGCCAACGTCCTGACTTTC
V: TRBV4-2
J: TRBJ2-6
size: NA
D: NA

CDR3: CSVYSGQGYGYTF
DNA: TGCAGCGTTTACTCGGGACAGGGCTACGGCTACACCTTC
V: TRBV29-1
J: TRBJ1-2
size: NA
D: TRBD1

CDR3: CASSPQQGNYGYTF
DNA: TGTGCCAGTAGTCCACAACAGGGGAACTATGGCTACACCTTC
V: TRBV19
J: TRBJ1-2
size: NA
D: TRBD1

CDR3: CASSTRTGGGTEAFF
DNA: TGCGCCAGCAGCACTCGGACAGGGGGCGGGACTGAAGCTTTCTTT
V: TRBV5-1
J: TRBJ1-1
size: once
D: TRBD1

CDR3: CATSREGGSNQPQHF
DNA: TGTGCCACCAGTCGAGAAGGGGGTAGCAATCAGCCCCAGCATTTT
V: TRBV24-1
J: TRBJ1-5
size: once
D: NA

CDR3: CASAHRDEKLFF
DNA: TGTGCCAGTGCTCACAGGGATGAAAAACTGTTTTTT
V: TRBV27
J: TRBJ1-4
size: NA
D: NA

CDR3: CASSPNTNLEAFF
DNA: TGTGCCAGCAGTCCAAACACAAACCTGGAAGCTTTCTTT
V: TRBV2
J: TRBJ1-1
size: NA
D: NA

CDR3: CASSYQRGQGEYQETQYF
DNA: TGTGCCAGCAGCTACCAAAGAGGACAGGGGGAGTACCAAGAGACCCAGTACTTC
V: TRBV11-2
J: TRBJ2-5
size: once
D: TRBD1

CDR3: CASTRAGSSSYNEQFF
DNA: TGTGCCAGCACTAGGGCAGGGTCTAGCTCCTACAATGAGCAGTTCTTC
V: TRBV28
J: TRBJ2-1
size: NA
D: NA

CDR3: CASRGGTSGIQYF
DNA: TGTGCCAGCAGGGGGGGGACGTCGGGCATTCAGTACTTC
V: TRBV3-1/TRBV3-2
J: TRBJ2-4
size: NA
D: TRBD2

CDR3: CASSLVARYTDTQYF
DNA: TGTGCCAGCAGCTTAGTGGCTCGATACACAGATACGCAGTATTTT
V: TRBV7-9
J: TRBJ2-3
size: NA
D: NA

CDR3: CASSLGGEINSPLHF
DNA: TGTGCCAGCAGCTTGGGGGGAGAAATAAATTCACCCCTCCACTTT
V: TRBV5-8
J: TRBJ1-6
size: NA
D: NA

CDR3: CASSLAGRYNEQFF
DNA: TGTGCCAGCAGCCTAGCGGGACGCTACAATGAGCAGTTCTTC
V: TRBV14
J: TRBJ2-1
size: few
D: TRBD2

CDR3: CASKGAGNTIYF
DNA: TGTGCCAGCAAGGGGGCGGGAAACACCATATATTTT
V: TRBV6-4
J: TRBJ1-3
size: NA
D: TRBD1

CDR3: CASSLYNQPQHF
DNA: TGTGCCAGCAGCCTCTACAATCAGCCCCAGCATTTT
V: TRBV5-4
J: TRBJ1-5
size: NA
D: NA